This is a list of T cell receptor beta chains from one sample in a study of T cells in Graves' hyperthyroidism and ophthalmopathy. TCRdb reprocessed the multiplex PCR reads via MiXCR and lists one record per CDR3 protein. Of about 290,000 distinct CDR3 sequences listed, approximately 15% are singletons. Sequencing used blood. The receptors stem from a man aged 30-40 years with Graves' hyperthyroidism. Each CDR3 is given with its conserved first and last residue. D genes are given only for firm matches. Rows give clone size only sometimes, using once, few, many, or a class for an expanded clone.

D gene,clone size,V gene,J gene,CDR3 DNA,CDR3 protein
NA,many,TRBV3-1,TRBJ1-1,TGTGCCAGCAGCCCACCAAATCAGGGGAACACTGAAGCTTTCTTT,CASSPPNQGNTEAFF
NA,few,TRBV20-1,TRBJ2-5,TGCAGTGCTAGTGCCGGAATGATGAACAGAGAAACCCAGTACTTC,CSASAGMMNRETQYF
NA,many,TRBV11-3,TRBJ2-1,TGTGCCAGCAGCTTCGGGCCCGATGAGCAGTTCTTC,CASSFGPDEQFF
NA,NA,TRBV20-1,TRBJ1-1,TGCAGTGCTAGAAGCGGACGGGGCACTGAAGCTTTCTTT,CSARSGRGTEAFF
NA,NA,TRBV29-1,TRBJ2-7,TGCAGCGTTGATGAGTCAGGCGCCGACTACGAGCAGTACTTC,CSVDESGADYEQYF
TRBD2,many,TRBV6-1,TRBJ2-3,TGTGCCAGCAGTCCACTAGCGGGGGGCACAGATACGCAGTATTTT,CASSPLAGGTDTQYF
TRBD1,many,TRBV12-3/TRBV12-4,TRBJ2-2,TGTGCCAGCCGAAAAGGGGGCACGAACACCGGGGAGCTGTTTTTT,CASRKGGTNTGELFF
NA,many,TRBV28,TRBJ1-1,TGTGCCAGCGGGACAAAATTGAACACTGAAGCTTTCTTT,CASGTKLNTEAFF
NA,many,TRBV30,TRBJ1-1,TGTGCCTGGACCAAGACATGGCTGGGCGCTTTCTTT,CAWTKTWLGAFF
TRBD2,many,TRBV3-1,TRBJ2-3,TGTGCCAGCAGCCGGAGCGGGAGAGGTGGCCCAGATACGCAGTATTTT,CASSRSGRGGPDTQYF
NA,many,TRBV15,TRBJ2-5,TGTGCCACCAGCAGTGAAAGGGACCACCCTTCGAACCAAGAGACCCAGTACTTC,CATSSERDHPSNQETQYF
NA,many,TRBV7-9,TRBJ1-5,TGTGCCAGCAGCAAAGGACAGTTTAGCAATCAGCCCCAGCATTTT,CASSKGQFSNQPQHF
NA,many,TRBV7-8,TRBJ2-2,TGTGCCAGCAGCTTAGCGGCTATACTAACAGGGAAGGGGAACGCCGGGGAGCTGTTTTTT,CASSLAAILTGKGNAGELFF
NA,once,TRBV14,TRBJ1-3,TGTGCCAGCAGCCATAATACAGGGATCTCTGGAAACACCATATATTTT,CASSHNTGISGNTIYF
NA,many,TRBV5-1,TRBJ2-7,TGCGCCAGCAGCGTGGTTGGCGGCAGCGCCTACGAGCAGTACTTC,CASSVVGGSAYEQYF
TRBD2,NA,TRBV6-1,TRBJ2-1,TGTGCCAGCAGCTCAGGACTAGAGTGGCCCAATGAGCAGTTCTTC,CASSSGLEWPNEQFF
TRBD2,NA,TRBV5-1,TRBJ2-2,TGCGCCAGCAGCTCCCTAGCGGGAAAGATCGGGGAGCTGTTTTTT,CASSSLAGKIGELFF
NA,few,TRBV4-1,TRBJ2-3,TGCGCCAGTGAAACACCCATAAAAACAGATACGCAGTATTTT,CASETPIKTDTQYF
NA,NA,TRBV29-1,TRBJ2-3,TGCAGCGTTGGCGAGGTTTTGGGAGATACGCAGTATTTT,CSVGEVLGDTQYF
NA,many,TRBV27,TRBJ2-7,TGTGCCAGCAGTGCTAGGATCATCCACGAGCAGTACTTC,CASSARIIHEQYF
NA,many,TRBV2,TRBJ2-1,TGTGCCAGCAGTGATAGTCCAGCCAGAAGACCCTACAATGAGCAGTTCTTC,CASSDSPARRPYNEQFF
NA,many,TRBV6-1,TRBJ2-7,TGTGCCATCCTCCCCCTCCGGCAGTACTTC,CAILPLRQYF
TRBD1,NA,TRBV28,TRBJ2-7,TGTGCCGGCAGTTTAAACAGGGGCTACGAGCAGTACTTC,CAGSLNRGYEQYF
NA,few,TRBV12-3/TRBV12-4,TRBJ1-6,TGTGCCAGCAGTGGGACGGGACACCCTTACAATTCACCCCTCCACTTT,CASSGTGHPYNSPLHF
NA,many,TRBV27,TRBJ1-1,TGTGCCATCATATACGGGGCTGAAGCTTTCTTT,CAIIYGAEAFF
NA,few,TRBV7-3,TRBJ2-1,TGTGCCAGCAGCTTAGGGGCGGGATCGGTTGGCTACAATGAGCAGTTCTTC,CASSLGAGSVGYNEQFF
NA,NA,TRBV5-6,TRBJ2-7,TGTGCCAACAGCTTTGGCCGCTCCTACGAGCAGTACTTC,CANSFGRSYEQYF
TRBD1,many,TRBV28,TRBJ1-4,TGTGCCAGCAGTTTATATCCGGGACAGGGCGGAGAAAAACTGTTTTTT,CASSLYPGQGGEKLFF
NA,many,TRBV30,TRBJ2-7,TGTGCCTGTCAACCCAAAGCGATTCTCACCTACGAGCAGTACTTC,CACQPKAILTYEQYF
TRBD1,many,TRBV28,TRBJ1-4,TGTGCCAGCAGCCCAACTCGAGGGGGCGGAAAACTGTTTTTT,CASSPTRGGGKLFF
NA,NA,TRBV7-9,TRBJ2-1,TGTGCCAGCAGCGCCAGGGGCAGAAACCCCTACGAGCAGTTCTTC,CASSARGRNPYEQFF
NA,many,TRBV28,TRBJ1-4,TGTGCCAGCAGTTCGCTTAACGCCTTCGTTAATGAAAAACTGTTTTTT,CASSSLNAFVNEKLFF
NA,many,TRBV2,TRBJ2-7,TGTGCCAGCAGTCGAGCGGGCAGCTCCTACGAGCAGTACTTC,CASSRAGSSYEQYF
NA,many,TRBV10-1,TRBJ2-3,TGCGCCAGCAGTGAGTGGGGGAATACGCAGTATTTT,CASSEWGNTQYF
NA,many,TRBV25-1,TRBJ1-1,TGTGCCAGCAGTGATGGAGTGCAGGGGAACACTGAAGCTTTCTTT,CASSDGVQGNTEAFF
NA,many,TRBV5-1,TRBJ2-7,TGCGCCAGCAGCCCTACAGGGTTCCACGAGCAGTACTTC,CASSPTGFHEQYF
TRBD1,many,TRBV27,TRBJ2-7,TGTGCCAGCAGCGACGGGACAGGGCTCGAGCAGTACTTC,CASSDGTGLEQYF
TRBD2,NA,TRBV28,TRBJ2-1,TGTGCCAGCAGTTTAGGGGACTACCGATTGTACAATGAGCAGTTCTTC,CASSLGDYRLYNEQFF
NA,few,TRBV5-6,TRBJ2-3,TGTGCCAGCAGCGACCAGGTAACAGATACGCAGTATTTT,CASSDQVTDTQYF
NA,few,TRBV28,TRBJ1-5,TGTGCCAGCAGTCCCCGCCTATGGCGTTCGGGGAATCAGCCCCAGCATTTT,CASSPRLWRSGNQPQHF
NA,NA,TRBV11-2,TRBJ1-1,TGTGCCAGCAGCGTGGGGAGACAGAGTACTGAAGCTTTCTTT,CASSVGRQSTEAFF
NA,many,TRBV7-9,TRBJ2-1,TGTGCCAGCAGCTCCCGAGGGCAGGACCTCAATGAGCAGTTCTTC,CASSSRGQDLNEQFF
NA,NA,TRBV6-1,TRBJ1-6,TGTGCCAGCAGTGAAGCAGAGAACTCACCCCTCCACTTT,CASSEAENSPLHF
NA,many,TRBV3-1,TRBJ1-5,TGTGCCAGCAGCCAAGGATACGGGGTCCAGCCCCAGCATTTT,CASSQGYGVQPQHF
NA,NA,TRBV12-3/TRBV12-4,TRBJ1-4,TGTGCCAGCAGTTTCAGAGCAACTAATGAAAAACTGTTTTTT,CASSFRATNEKLFF
NA,many,TRBV30,TRBJ1-4,TGTGCCTGGAGCGATGCAACTAATGAAAAACTGTTTTTT,CAWSDATNEKLFF
NA,many,TRBV27,TRBJ2-3,TGTGCCAGCAGTTCACCCTCCGGCGCCGACGGGGGTTATACGCAGTATTTT,CASSSPSGADGGYTQYF
NA,NA,TRBV5-5,TRBJ2-2,TGTGCCAGCAGCTTCGGAGCGGGCATAAACACCGGGGAGCTGTTTTTT,CASSFGAGINTGELFF
NA,NA,TRBV18,TRBJ2-1,TGTGCCAGCTCAAATTTTCGGGGGACGGAAAGTGAGCAGTTCTTC,CASSNFRGTESEQFF
NA,few,TRBV7-2,TRBJ1-1,TGTGCCAGCAGCCCCGACCCGGGCGCTGAAGCTTTCTTT,CASSPDPGAEAFF